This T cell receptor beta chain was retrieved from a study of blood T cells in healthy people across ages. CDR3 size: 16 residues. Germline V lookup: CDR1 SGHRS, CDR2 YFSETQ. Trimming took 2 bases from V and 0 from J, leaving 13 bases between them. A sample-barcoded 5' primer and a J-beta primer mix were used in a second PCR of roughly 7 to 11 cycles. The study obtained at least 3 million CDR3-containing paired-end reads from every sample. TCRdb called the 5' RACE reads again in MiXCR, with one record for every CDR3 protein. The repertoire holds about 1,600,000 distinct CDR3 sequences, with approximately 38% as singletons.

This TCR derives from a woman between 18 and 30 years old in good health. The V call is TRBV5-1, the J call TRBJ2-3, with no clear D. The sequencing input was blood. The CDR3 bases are TGCGCCAGCAGCTTCCAGCCCCAGGCTAGCACAGATACGCAGTATTTT. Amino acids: CASSFQPQASTDTQYF. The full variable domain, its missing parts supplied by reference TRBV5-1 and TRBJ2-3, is KAGVTQTPRYLIKTRGQQVTLSCSPISGHRSVSWYQQTPGQGLQFLFEYFSETQRNKGNFPGRFSGRQFSNSRSEMNVSTLELGDSALYLCASSFQPQASTDTQYFGPGTRLTVL.